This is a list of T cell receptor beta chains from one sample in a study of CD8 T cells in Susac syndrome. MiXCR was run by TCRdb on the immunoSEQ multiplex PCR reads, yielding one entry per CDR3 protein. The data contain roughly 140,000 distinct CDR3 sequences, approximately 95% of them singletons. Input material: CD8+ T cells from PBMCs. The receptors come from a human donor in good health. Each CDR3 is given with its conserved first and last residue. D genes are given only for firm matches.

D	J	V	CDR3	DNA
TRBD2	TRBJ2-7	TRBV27	CASSFGVSGSSYEQYF	TGTGCCAGCAGTTTTGGGGTGAGCGGGAGCTCCTACGAGCAGTACTTC
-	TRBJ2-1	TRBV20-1	CSARDMNEQFF	TGCAGTGCTAGAGATATGAATGAGCAGTTCTTC
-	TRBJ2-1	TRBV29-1	CSVERSYNEQFF	TGCAGCGTTGAGAGGTCCTACAATGAGCAGTTCTTC
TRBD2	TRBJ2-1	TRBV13	CASSPGLAGDLYNEQFF	TGTGCCAGCAGCCCAGGACTAGCGGGGGACCTTTACAATGAGCAGTTCTTC
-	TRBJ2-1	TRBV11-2	CATQTAYNEQFF	TGTGCCACCCAGACAGCCTACAATGAGCAGTTCTTC
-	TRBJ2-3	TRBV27	CASSRVRQITDTQYF	TGTGCCAGCTCCCGAGTGCGTCAGATTACAGATACGCAGTATTTT
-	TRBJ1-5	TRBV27	CASRFAGERDQPQHF	TGTGCCAGCAGATTCGCAGGGGAGCGGGATCAGCCCCAGCATTTT
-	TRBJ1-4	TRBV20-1	CSARRMKGDGELFF	TGCAGTGCTAGAAGGATGAAGGGGGATGGGGAACTGTTTTTT
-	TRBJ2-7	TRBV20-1	CSARDWLESSYEQYF	TGCAGTGCTAGAGATTGGCTCGAAAGCTCCTACGAGCAGTACTTC
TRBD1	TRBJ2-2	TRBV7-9	CASRTGILLGELFF	TGTGCCAGCAGGACAGGGATCCTACTCGGGGAGCTGTTTTTT